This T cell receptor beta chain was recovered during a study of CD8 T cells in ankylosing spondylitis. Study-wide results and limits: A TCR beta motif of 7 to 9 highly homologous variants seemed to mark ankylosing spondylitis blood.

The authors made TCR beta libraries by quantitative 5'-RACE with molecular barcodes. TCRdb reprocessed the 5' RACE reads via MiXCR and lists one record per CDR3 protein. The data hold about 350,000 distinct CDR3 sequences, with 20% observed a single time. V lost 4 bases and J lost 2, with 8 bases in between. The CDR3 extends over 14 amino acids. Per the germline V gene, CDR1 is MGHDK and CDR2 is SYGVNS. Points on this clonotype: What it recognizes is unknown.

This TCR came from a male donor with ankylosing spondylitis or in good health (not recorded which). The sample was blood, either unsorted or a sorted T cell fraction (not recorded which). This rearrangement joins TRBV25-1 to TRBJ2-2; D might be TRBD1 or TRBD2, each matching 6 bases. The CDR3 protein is CASSAGANTGELFF. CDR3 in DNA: TGTGCCAGCAGTGCGGGGGCCAACACCGGGGAGCTGTTTTTT.